This T cell receptor (beta chain) was recorded in a study of response to subunit inactivated influenza vaccine. General study results and limits: Authors suggested few new T cells are recruited by each seasonal influenza vaccination.

The germline V gene has CDR1 GTSNPN and CDR2 SVGIG (reference sequence). V lost 0 bases and J lost 2, with 7 bases in between. CDR3 length: 13 residues. In the case of this clonotype: The antigen remains undetermined.

TCRdb re-derived calls from the RT-PCR reads in MiXCR, one entry per CDR3 protein. Here the sample spans 500,000 or so distinct CDR3 sequences, approximately 15% being singletons. The chain joins TRBV30 to TRBJ1-2, with D maybe TRBD1 (6 bases). Sequencing used CD4+ T cells sorted from PBMCs, obtained around 2 years after vaccination. The sequence came from a man aged 50 to 75 who received an inactivated influenza vaccine. CDR3 region: CAWSVTGNYGYTF. The CDR3 DNA follows: TGTGCCTGGAGTGTTACAGGGAACTATGGCTACACCTTC. Looking up the rest from reference TRBV30 and TRBJ1-2 gives the full variable domain: SQTIHQWPATLVQPVGSPLSLECTVEGTSNPNLYWYRQAAGRGLQLLFYSVGIGQISSEVPQNLSASRPQDRQFILSSKKLLLSDSGFYLCAWSVTGNYGYTFGSGTRLTVV.